These 2 T cell receptor beta chains originate from one sample sequenced in a study of blood T cell repertoires in COVID-19. Generated by immunoSEQ multiplex PCR, the TCRdb table keeps only in-frame clones and is missing some. The sample yields approximately 230,000 clones, approximately 90% seen once. Source material: PBMCs or T cells enriched from blood (not recorded which). The receptors were gathered from a woman between 25 and 40 years old who had recovered from COVID-19.

This clone was seen just once. The chain has TRBV10-3 and TRBJ2-2, with 7 bases identical to TRBD2. The CDR3 is 15 residues long. V was pared by 6 bases and J by 2 bases, with 6 bases of the junction left unmatched. The germline V gene has CDR1 ENHRY and CDR2 SYGVKD. CDR3 DNA: TGTGCCATCAGCCCTAGCGGAACAAACACCGGGGAGCTGTTTTTT. Translation gives CAISPSGTNTGELFF.

As for this clone: Within the sample, other DNA sequences also encode this same CDR3. This CDR3 is CASSPRQGNQPQHF. The CDR3 region has the DNA TGTGCCAGCAGCCCTCGACAGGGGAATCAGCCCCAGCATTTT. The chain recombines TRBV7-2 with TRBJ1-5, with 8 bases that match TRBD1. J gave up 4 bases and V 5 bases, and 4 bases lay outside the gene matches. This CDR3 has 14 amino acids. Germline lookup yields CDR1 SGHTA and CDR2 FQGNSA.